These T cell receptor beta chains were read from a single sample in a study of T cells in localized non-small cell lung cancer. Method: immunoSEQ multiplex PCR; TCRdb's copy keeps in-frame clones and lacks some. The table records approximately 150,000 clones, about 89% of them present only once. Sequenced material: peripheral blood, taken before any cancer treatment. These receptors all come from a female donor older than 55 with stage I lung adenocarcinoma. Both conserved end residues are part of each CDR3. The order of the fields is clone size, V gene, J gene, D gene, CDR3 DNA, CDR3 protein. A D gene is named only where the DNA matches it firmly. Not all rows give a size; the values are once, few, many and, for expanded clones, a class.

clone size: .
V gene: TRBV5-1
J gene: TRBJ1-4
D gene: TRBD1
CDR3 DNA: TGCGCCAGCAGCATGGGACAGGTCGAAAAACTGTTTTTT
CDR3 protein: CASSMGQVEKLFF

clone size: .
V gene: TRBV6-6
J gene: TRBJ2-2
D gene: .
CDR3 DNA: TGTGCCAGCAGTGGTTTCCCTGGCACCGGGGAGCTGTTTTTT
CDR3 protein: CASSGFPGTGELFF

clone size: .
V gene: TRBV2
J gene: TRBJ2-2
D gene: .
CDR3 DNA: TGTGCCAGCAGCGGGCAGACGATCACCGGGGAGCTGTTTTTT
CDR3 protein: CASSGQTITGELFF

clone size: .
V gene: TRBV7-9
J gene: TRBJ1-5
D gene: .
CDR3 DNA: TGTGCCAGCAGCTTCGGCGGGAACAATCAGCCCCAGCATTTT
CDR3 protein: CASSFGGNNQPQHF

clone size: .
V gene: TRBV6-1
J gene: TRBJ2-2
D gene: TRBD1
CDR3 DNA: TGTGCCAGCAGTGATTGGGGACAGGGGAACACCGGGGAGCTGTTTTTT
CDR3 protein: CASSDWGQGNTGELFF

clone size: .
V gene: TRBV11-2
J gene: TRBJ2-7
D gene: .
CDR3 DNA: TGTGCCAGCAGCCGCCAGTTTTCCTACGAGCAGTACTTC
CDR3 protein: CASSRQFSYEQYF

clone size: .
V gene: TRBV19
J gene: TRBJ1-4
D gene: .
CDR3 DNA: TGTGCCAGTAGGCCGACAGGCCGAAATGAAAAACTGTTTTTT
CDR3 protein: CASRPTGRNEKLFF

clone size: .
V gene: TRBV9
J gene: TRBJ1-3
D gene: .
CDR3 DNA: TGTGCCAGCAGCAACAGGGTGTCGGGAAACACCATATATTTT
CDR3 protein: CASSNRVSGNTIYF

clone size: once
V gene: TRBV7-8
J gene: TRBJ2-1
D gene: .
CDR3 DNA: TGTGCCAGCAGTATCGGCCTGCTAATGAATGAGCAGTTCTTC
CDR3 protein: CASSIGLLMNEQFF

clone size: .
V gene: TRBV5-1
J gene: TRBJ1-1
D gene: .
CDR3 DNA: TGCGCCAGCACCAGGACGGGCATGAACACTGAAGCTTTCTTT
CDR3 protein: CASTRTGMNTEAFF

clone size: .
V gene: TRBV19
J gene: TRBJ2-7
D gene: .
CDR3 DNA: TGTGCCAGTAGCCCTCGGTTTCAGGGGTACGAGCAGTACTTC
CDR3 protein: CASSPRFQGYEQYF

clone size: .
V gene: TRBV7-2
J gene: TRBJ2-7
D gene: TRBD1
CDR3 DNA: TGTGCCAGCAGCTTAATGGGACAGGGGCCCTACGAGCAGTACTTC
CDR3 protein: CASSLMGQGPYEQYF

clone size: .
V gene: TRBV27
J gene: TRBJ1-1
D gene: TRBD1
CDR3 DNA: TGTGCCAGCAGGAGCACAGGGGGGAATACTGAAGCTTTCTTT
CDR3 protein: CASRSTGGNTEAFF

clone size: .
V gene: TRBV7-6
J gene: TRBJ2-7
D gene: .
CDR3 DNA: TGTGCCAGCAGCTTAGCGCCAGAGTCCGCCTACGAGCAGTACTTC
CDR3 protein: CASSLAPESAYEQYF

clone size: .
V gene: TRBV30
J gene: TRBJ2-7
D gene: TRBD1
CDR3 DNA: TGTGCCTGGAGGGACAGGGGGGGCTACGAGCAGTACTTC
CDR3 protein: CAWRDRGGYEQYF

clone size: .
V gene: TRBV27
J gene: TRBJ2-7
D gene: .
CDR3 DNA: TGTGCCAGCAGTCCCCATTTAGGAATCTTAGCCTACGAGCAGTACTTC
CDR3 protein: CASSPHLGILAYEQYF

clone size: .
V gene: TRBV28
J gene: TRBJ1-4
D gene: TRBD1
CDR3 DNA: TGTGCCAGCAGTCCTTACCCGGGACAGGGGAATGAAAAACTGTTTTTT
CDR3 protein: CASSPYPGQGNEKLFF

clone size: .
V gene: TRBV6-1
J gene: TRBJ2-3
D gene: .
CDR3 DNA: TGTGCCAGCAGGGCGGGGAACACAGATACGCAGTATTTT
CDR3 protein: CASRAGNTDTQYF

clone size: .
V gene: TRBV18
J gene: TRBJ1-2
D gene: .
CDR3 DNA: TGTGCCAGCTCACCGTCAGGGCAGCAGAACTATGGCTACACCTTC
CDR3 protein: CASSPSGQQNYGYTF

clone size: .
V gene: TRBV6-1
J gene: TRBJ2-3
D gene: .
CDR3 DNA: TGTGCCAGCAGTGAAGGTACAGGTCATCTAGATACGCAGTATTTT
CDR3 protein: CASSEGTGHLDTQYF

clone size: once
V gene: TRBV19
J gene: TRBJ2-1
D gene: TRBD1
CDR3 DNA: TGTGCCAGTAGAGGACAGTGGTCCAGGGGGAGTTACAATGAGCAGTTCTTC
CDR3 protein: CASRGQWSRGSYNEQFF

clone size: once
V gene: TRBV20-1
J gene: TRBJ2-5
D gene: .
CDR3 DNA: TGCAGTGTTGCAGCCCATGAGACCCAGTACTTC
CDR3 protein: CSVAAHETQYF

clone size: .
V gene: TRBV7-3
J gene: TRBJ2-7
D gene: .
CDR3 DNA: TGTGCCAGCAGCTTAAACGGCTACGAGCAGTACTTC
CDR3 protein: CASSLNGYEQYF

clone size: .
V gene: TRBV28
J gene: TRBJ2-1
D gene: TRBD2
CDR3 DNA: TGTGCCACCCTCCTCCGGGACTACTACAATGAGCAGTTCTTC
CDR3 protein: CATLLRDYYNEQFF

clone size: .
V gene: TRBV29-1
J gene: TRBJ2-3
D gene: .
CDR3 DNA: TGCAGCGCACGAGGGCAGAACACAGATACGCAGTATTTT
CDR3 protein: CSARGQNTDTQYF

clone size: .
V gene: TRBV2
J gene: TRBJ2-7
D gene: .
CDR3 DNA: TGTGCCAGCTCCAACCCGGGCCAATACTACGAGCAGTACTTC
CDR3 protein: CASSNPGQYYEQYF

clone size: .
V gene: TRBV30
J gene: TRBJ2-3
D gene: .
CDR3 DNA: TGTGCCTGGAGTGTCGGCCCGACAGATACGCAGTATTTT
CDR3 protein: CAWSVGPTDTQYF

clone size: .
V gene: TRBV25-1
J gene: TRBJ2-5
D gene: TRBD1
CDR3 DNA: TGTGCCAGCAGTGGTAGGGGAAGAGGGGGCCCTCAAGAGACCCAGTACTTC
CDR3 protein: CASSGRGRGGPQETQYF

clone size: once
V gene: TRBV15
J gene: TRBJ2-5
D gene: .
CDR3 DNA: TGTGCCACCAGCAGAGTTCCAGGGAACCAAGAGACCCAGTACTTC
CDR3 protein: CATSRVPGNQETQYF

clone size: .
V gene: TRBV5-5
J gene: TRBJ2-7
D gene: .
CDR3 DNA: TGTGCCAGCAGCTCTCCCTCCCGGACAGCGACTTTC
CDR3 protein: CASSSPSRTATF

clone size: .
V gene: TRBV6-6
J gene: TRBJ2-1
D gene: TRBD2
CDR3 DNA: TGTGCCAGCAGGACTAGCGGGACCGGGCATGAGCAGTTCTTC
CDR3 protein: CASRTSGTGHEQFF

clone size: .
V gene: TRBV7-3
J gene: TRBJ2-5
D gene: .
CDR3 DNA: TGTGCCAGCAGCTTAACCGGGGTGGGGACCCAGTACTTC
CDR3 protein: CASSLTGVGTQYF

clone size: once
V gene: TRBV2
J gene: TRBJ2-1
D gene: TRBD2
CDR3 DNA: TGTGCCAGCACCGAAGCTCCTAGCGGGAGAAAGTACAATGAGCAGTTCTTC
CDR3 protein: CASTEAPSGRKYNEQFF

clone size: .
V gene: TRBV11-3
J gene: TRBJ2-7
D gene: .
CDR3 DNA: TGTGCCAGCAGCCTCGACGCTAGTGCCGAGCAGTACTTC
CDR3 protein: CASSLDASAEQYF

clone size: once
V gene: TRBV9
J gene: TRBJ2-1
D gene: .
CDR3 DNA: TGTGCCAGCAGCGTAGAGGCAGGATCCTACAATGAGCAGTTCTTC
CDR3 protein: CASSVEAGSYNEQFF

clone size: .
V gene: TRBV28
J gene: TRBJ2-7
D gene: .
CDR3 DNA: TGTGCCAGCAGTTTAAATTCCGGGGGTAAATACGAGCAGTACTTC
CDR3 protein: CASSLNSGGKYEQYF

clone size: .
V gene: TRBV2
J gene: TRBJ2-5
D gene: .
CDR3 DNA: TGTGCCAGCAGTGAAGACCTTCGACGGGAGACCCAGTACTTC
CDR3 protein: CASSEDLRRETQYF